These T cell receptor beta chains were read from a single sample in a study of graft-versus-host responses after intestinal transplantation. Their specific antigens are unknown. Libraries were prepared by immunoSEQ multiplex PCR; TCRdb keeps only in-frame clonotypes and omits some of them. The sample contains roughly 100,000 clones, over 85% of which appear only once. This material consisted of unstimulated CD8+ T cells sorted from spleen or lymph node cells, taken before intestinal transplant. All receptors derive from a human donor who received an intestinal transplant. CDR3s include the opening cysteine and the closing phenylalanine or tryptophan. D genes are given only for firm matches. Not all rows give a size; the values are once, few, many and, for expanded clones, a class.

>NA|TRBJ2-5|TRBD1|TRBV5-1
TGCGCCAGCAGCTTGGGACAGGGGCGGGAGACCCAGTACTTC
CASSLGQGRETQYF
>once|TRBJ1-1|TRBD1|TRBV30
TGTGCTTTGGGACAGGGTACTGAAGCTTTCTTT
CALGQGTEAFF
>NA|TRBJ2-5|NA|TRBV12-5
TGTGCTAGTGGTTTGGTAGAATGGGACAACCAAGAGACCCAGTACTTC
CASGLVEWDNQETQYF
>once|TRBJ2-7|NA|TRBV7-6
TGTGCCAGCAGCCGTTCGGGACGGGCCTACGAGCAGTACTTC
CASSRSGRAYEQYF
>NA|TRBJ2-2|TRBD1|TRBV7-8
TGTGCCAGCAGCCCGGGACAGGGAACGGTATTGGGCACCGGGGAGCTGTTTTTT
CASSPGQGTVLGTGELFF
>NA|TRBJ2-7|NA|TRBV7-9
TGTGCCAGCAGTCTTGACGATAGCTCCTACGAGCAGTACTTC
CASSLDDSSYEQYF
>NA|TRBJ1-5|NA|TRBV5-1
TGTGCCAGCAGCTGGAAGGGGGTAAATCAGCCCCAGCATTTT
CASSWKGVNQPQHF
>NA|TRBJ2-7|NA|TRBV29-1
TGCAGCGTGGCGGTCTCCTACGAGCAGTACTTC
CSVAVSYEQYF
>NA|TRBJ2-1|TRBD1|TRBV7-9
TGTGCCAGCAGCCATCTGACAGGGGGTCCCCGGGATGAGCAGTTCTTC
CASSHLTGGPRDEQFF
>NA|TRBJ2-7|NA|TRBV9
TGTGCCAGCAGCGTAGATCCAGGGTCTTACGAGCAGTACTTC
CASSVDPGSYEQYF
>once|TRBJ2-2|NA|TRBV29-1
TGCAGCGCCGTCTTCCTGACCGGGGAGCTGTTTTTT
CSAVFLTGELFF
>NA|TRBJ2-6|NA|TRBV7-6
TGTGCCAGCAGCTTAGACACACACTACTCTGGGGCCAACGTCCTGACTTTC
CASSLDTHYSGANVLTF
>NA|TRBJ1-5|NA|TRBV19
TGTGCCAGTAGTATCGGCAGGGATCAGCATTTT
CASSIGRDQHF
>NA|TRBJ2-7|TRBD2|TRBV11-3
TGTGCCAGCAGCTTAGATCTCACTAGCGGGACCTACGAGCAGTACTTC
CASSLDLTSGTYEQYF
>NA|TRBJ2-5|TRBD1|TRBV6-1
TGTGCCAGCAGTGAAGTCCGGGACAGGGGTCGGGAGACCCAGTACTTC
CASSEVRDRGRETQYF
>NA|TRBJ1-1|NA|TRBV28
TGTGCCAGCAGTTTGGCCTCGGGGGGACACACTGAAGCTTTCTTT
CASSLASGGHTEAFF
>NA|TRBJ1-1|NA|TRBV5-4
TGTGCCAGCACCGTGACACAGGGTTTATTCGTGAACACTGAAGCTTTCTTT
CASTVTQGLFVNTEAFF
>NA|TRBJ2-7|NA|TRBV5-6
TGTGCCAGCAGCTACTCGGGGATTTCCTACGAGCAGTACTTC
CASSYSGISYEQYF
>NA|TRBJ1-1|NA|TRBV7-6
TGTGCCAGCAGCTTGTACGAAGGCACTGAAGCTTTCTTT
CASSLYEGTEAFF
>NA|TRBJ1-6|TRBD1|TRBV7-8
TGTGCCAGCAGCTTAGGGTACAGGGGTAATTCACCCCTCCACTTT
CASSLGYRGNSPLHF
>NA|TRBJ2-5|NA|TRBV6-1
TGTGCCAGCAGTGAAGGCTCAGGGGTCCAAGAGACCCAGTACTTC
CASSEGSGVQETQYF
>once|TRBJ1-5|TRBD1|TRBV27
TGTGCCAGCAGTCCCGGGACAGTTTATAGCAATCAGCCCCAGCATTTT
CASSPGTVYSNQPQHF
>NA|TRBJ2-7|NA|TRBV29-1
TGCAGCGTCTCTACAGGGTTTGATTACGAGCAGTACTTC
CSVSTGFDYEQYF
>NA|TRBJ2-1|NA|TRBV7-3
TGTGCCAGCAGCTTAGGGGCATTTATAGCTGGTTCCTACAATGAGCAGTTCTTC
CASSLGAFIAGSYNEQFF